What follows are 2 T cell receptor beta chains derived from one specimen sequenced in a study of blood T cells in healthy people across ages. Alongside a J-beta primer mix, a sample-barcoded 5' primer served in a second PCR lasting about 6 to 12 cycles. TCRdb re-called the 5' RACE reads with MiXCR, one entry per CDR3 protein. Here the sample spans 2 million or so distinct CDR3 sequences, around 48% being singletons. The sequencing sample was made of blood. The origin of the receptors is a woman between 40 and 55 years old in good health.

With regard to this clonotype: One junction end does not reproduce the germline sequence, and a read error may be involved. The chain employs TRBV5-1 and TRBJ2-5, with 15 bases aligning to TRBD2. Germline V gene data show CDR1 as SGHRS and CDR2 as YFSETQ. The CDR3 extends over 16 amino acids. The CDR3 loop is CAGSPRTSGGANLQYF. As DNA, the CDR3 is TGCGCCGGCAGCCCAAGGACTAGCGGGGGGGCGAATCTCCAGTACTTC.

In this sample, this clonotype turned up a few times. The V and J genes are TRBV27 and TRBJ2-5, with 7 positions matching TRBD1. Per the germline V gene, CDR1 is MNHEY and CDR2 is SMNVEV (reference sequence). The CDR3 extends over 15 amino acids. Losses at the gene ends were 4 bases for V and 7 bases for J; bases not matched to a gene: 12. CDR3 loop: CASSYLQGRGGTQYF. CDR3 DNA sequence: TGTGCCAGCAGTTACCTACAGGGGAGAGGGGGGACCCAGTACTTC.